The T cell receptor beta chain described here comes from a study of OX40 agonist ivuxolimab in advanced cancers. As for the study in general: People in dose escalation had one of these cancers: hepatocellular carcinoma, melanoma, renal cell or head and neck cancer.

The protocol was immunoSEQ multiplex PCR, while the TCRdb copy is restricted to in-frame clones and leaves out a portion. The sample lists about 26,000 clones, roughly 76% occurring once. Peripheral blood came from all dose cohorts at three timepoints. V shed 8 bases, J shed 5 bases, and the junction held 14 bases outside the gene matches. The CDR3 loop spans 15 amino acids. Germline-derived CDR1 and CDR2 are SGHDT and YYEEEE. As concerns this clone: Its target is unknown. The sample carries other DNA sequences with the same CDR3.

Whole-study findings and limits: It was not determined which antigens were specifically recognized by the peripheral T cells that had undergone clonal expansion.

The sample consisted of CD4+ or CD8+ T cells sorted from blood, taken in a trial of the OX40 agonist ivuxolimab. This sequence was found in an adult with an advanced solid tumor such as melanoma, head and neck, liver or kidney cancer. The rearrangement joins TRBV5-6 to TRBJ2-5; 8 positions match TRBD1. CDR3 bases: TGTGCCAGTCAGGGGGCTGGGGGGCAGCTGGAGACCCAGTACTTC. This codes for CASQGAGGQLETQYF.